The clone carrying this TCR beta chain was recorded only once. The data were taken from a study of blood T cell repertoires in COVID-19. Overall study: Specimens from acute and convalescent COVID-19 originated in the United States, Italy and Spain. The analysed material was cDNA or gDNA that came from T cells, B-cell-depleted T cells, or PBMCs.

Trimming cost V 5 bases and J 10 bases, with 18 bases left between them. This CDR3 is 14 amino acids long. Germline V gene lookup returns CDR1 SGHTA and CDR2 FQGTGA. Data came from immunoSEQ multiplex PCR; TCRdb stores just in-frame clones and leaves some out. Here the sample spans about 27,000 clones, roughly 90% being singletons. The sequenced sample consisted of peripheral blood. The chain recombines TRBV7-3 with TRBJ2-1; possibly TRBD1 for D (6 bases). This receptor was obtained from a human donor with active COVID-19. The donor label of this sample is uncertain. CDR3 in DNA: TGTGCCAGCAGCGGTCCAGGGACACCAGGAGAGCAGTTCTTC. This translates into CASSGPGTPGEQFF.